This T cell receptor beta chain was obtained from a study of blood T cell repertoires in COVID-19. Produced via immunoSEQ multiplex PCR; TCRdb's table is partial and in-frame only. The data hold under 150,000 clones, with around 78% observed a single time. In germline, CDR1 is LGHNA, CDR2 YNFKEQ. CDR3 length: 17 amino acids. V was trimmed by 0 bases and J by 3 bases, leaving 14 bases between them. V gene TRBV4-2 combines with J gene TRBJ2-2; a weak D match, TRBD2 (7 bases). This clonotype originated in a human donor in a cohort sampled during active COVID-19. The sample consisted of peripheral blood. CDR3 sequence (DNA): TGTGCCAGCAGCCAAGATGGTACGGGGGGCTACACCGGGGAGCTGTTTTTT. Amino acid sequence: CASSQDGTGGYTGELFF.